This record covers a single TCR beta chain. Its cognate antigen is unknown. The V end was cut by 3 bases, the J end by 3 bases, with 15 bases between. Germline V gives CDR1 MDHEN, CDR2 SYDVKM. This CDR3 is built from 16 residues. With 60 Vbeta and 13 Jbeta primers, the PCR was carried out. Data came from immunoSEQ multiplex PCR; TCRdb stores just in-frame clones and leaves some out. The data show 170,000 or so clones, roughly 90% seen once. This specimen belongs to a study of cytomegalovirus exposure and HLA in healthy donors. The wider study: Among around 400 genotyped donors, approximately 80% fell in the Caucasian-associated ancestry cluster. Study results and limitations: A few of the chains that were CMV-associated were confirmed in vitro to be specific for CMV antigens.

The donors comprised healthy bone marrow donors. The V gene is TRBV28, the J gene TRBJ1-5; D is perhaps TRBD1 (5 bases). The sequenced sample was PBMCs. This sequence was found in a woman between 18 and 29 years old in good health and CMV-seronegative. CDR3 nucleotides: TGTGCCAGCAGTTTTGGCGGGGCTTTTAACAATCAGCCCCAGCATTTT. Translating gives CASSFGGAFNNQPQHF. Variable domain in full (rest from reference TRBV28 and TRBJ1-5): DVKVTQSSRYLVKRTGEKVFLECVQDMDHENMFWYRQDPGLGLRLIYFSYDVKMKEKGDIPEGYSVSREKKERFSLILESASTNQTSMYLCASSFGGAFNNQPQHFGDGTRLSIL.